This TCR beta chain was retrieved from a study of blood T cells in healthy people across ages (dated by TCRdb to between 2014 and 2017). Concerning the study at large: In model experiments, template switching captured about one uniquely barcoded TCR beta cDNA molecule for every two T cells. The study analyzed two additional independent replicas of 1 million unique cDNA reads from the same blood draw for two donors, one aged 18 to 30 and one aged 80 or older. Four age groups were formed from the donors: young (average about 15 years), middle-aged (just under 40), aged (roughly 56) and long-lived (about 80). To track age-related changes in TCR beta repertoire diversity, the study relied on deep sequencing normalized with unique cDNA molecular identifiers. Results the study describes overall, beyond this receptor: Because donor CMV infection status was unknown, age-related changes in expanded clonotypes were potentially confounded. The long-lived group showed more naive CD4+ T cells, fewer expanded clones and increased TCR diversity than the aged group, suggesting age selection. Total diversity estimates from one million sequenced T cells were considered lower bounds and underestimates. As age increased, observed TCR beta diversity per million T cells dropped in a roughly linear way, and a significant reduction was already evident by age around 41. Since profiling was done on bulk unsorted PBMCs, naive and antigen-experienced compartments could not be conclusively compared. There was a strong correlation between observed TCR beta diversity and the percentage of naive T cells measured by flow cytometry.

The receptor library was made with 5' RACE. The reads were generated on an Illumina HiSeq 2500. A second 7 to 11 cycle PCR used a sample-barcoded 5' primer and a J-beta primer mix. Each TCR beta cDNA molecule received a unique molecular identifier from a template-switch 5' adaptor carrying 12 random nucleotides. Each sample yielded at least 3 million CDR3-containing paired-end reads. First-strand cDNA was synthesized from all RNA with the Mint cDNA synthesis kit, primed by a TRBC-specific oligonucleotide. After uracil-DNA glycosylase treatment, a first 18-cycle PCR used universal primers M1SS and BC2_uni_R on all cDNA. The paper's data handling went like this. Normalization of each sample was performed by random selection of 1 million high-quality reads, each carrying a distinct molecular identifier. Reads sharing molecular identifiers were discarded rather than binned into consensus sequences. MiTCR, with a Q25 quality threshold and the strictest error-elimination algorithm, was used for CDR3 identification, clonotype clustering and error correction. A nonparametric unseen species model with Euler transformation was used to estimate lower-bound total TCR beta diversity. Using fastp at Q25 and MiXCR, TCRdb reprocessed the public reads and kept productive beta chains. A single entry per CDR3 protein holds the most common genes and DNA from its merged rows. TCRdb, rather than the study authors, made the V and J calls. The sample yields 500,000 to 650,000 distinct CDR3 sequences; about 26% were counted once. The ten biggest clones cover 3% to 4% of the sample.

The roughly 39 donors, aged about 6 to 90 years, were systemically healthy Caucasian individuals from Russia. Each donor gave 8 to 10 milliliters of peripheral blood, collected into EDTA-treated Vacutainer tubes. PBMCs were isolated by Ficoll-Paque density-gradient centrifugation, with at least 6 million obtained per sample. Trizol reagent was used to extract total RNA from PBMCs, with at least 5.5 micrograms per sample. For every donor, an aliquot of PBMCs went through flow cytometry to measure the percentages of naive CD45RAhigh/CD27high T cells. CDR1 and CDR2 are drawn from the germline V gene: SGHVS, FQNEAQ. Trimming costs V 2 bases and J 1 base, and their ends lie 5 bases apart. Spanning cysteine to phenylalanine, the CDR3 consists of 14 amino acids. Just CDR3 DNA is preserved here, 42 bases in frame from base 1. Remarks on this clonotype: It lacks a known antigen. No base-level quality is on record; no much larger clone is a single base apart.

This same sample was also part of a study on T cells of mothers and their children. As noted in the second study: The donors were nine systemically healthy Caucasian individuals, made up of three mothers and their six children. cDNA synthesis used all of the extracted RNA, with around 1.6 ug of RNA in each 15 ul reaction. In the second PCR, the M1S primer introduced both the sample barcodes and 2-4 random nucleotides. Over 9 million TCR beta CDR3 reads came from each mother, compared with millions of reads from each child. In both related and unrelated pairs, thymic selection shapes the output of TCR recombination in a similar way, with inherited differences having only a minor effect. Related mother-child pairs always showed normalized repertoire overlap that was slightly higher than in unrelated mother-child pairs, though the difference was never significant. No persistent microchimeric T cell clones were detected, at a sensitivity of roughly 100 clones per million clonotypes. The study used deep NGS to compare TCR beta repertoires of mothers and children, seeking features distinguishing related mother-child pairs from unrelated individuals. The mean age was around 40 +/- 4 years for the mothers and approximately 11 +/- 4 years for the children. After adapter ligation was performed with NEBNext reagents, the libraries were sequenced on an Illumina HiSeq 2000 with 100+100 nt paired-end reads. Mother and child libraries were prepared a month apart and sequenced in separate runs to prevent cross-contamination. Between roughly 500,000 and 2,300,000 distinct TCR beta clonotypes were identified per donor. Naive TCR beta clonotypes were estimated from low-frequency clonotypes matched to each donor's FACS-determined naive share, without sorting.

This TCR was sampled from a boy aged 2-9 years in good health. The receptor chain draws on TRBV7-8 and TRBJ2-2, with the D gene not clear enough to name. The specimen was blood. The sequenced DNA is TGTGCCAGCAGCTTACTAGTGAACACCGGGGAGCTGTTTTTT. It translates to CASSLLVNTGELFF.